What follows is one TCR beta chain and its context. The study ran its PCR with 60 Vbeta and 13 Jbeta primers. Assay used: immunoSEQ multiplex PCR; TCRdb lists only in-frame clones, some missing. The sample gives 73,000 or so clones, roughly 73% of which show up once; roughly 15% is in the top ten. This record comes from a study of cytomegalovirus exposure and HLA in healthy donors. CDR1 and CDR2 (germline): MRHNA, SNTAGT. The CDR3 runs 16 residues. Trimming cost V 7 bases and J 1 base, with 19 bases left between them. The V call is TRBV6-4, the J call TRBJ1-1, with D perhaps matching TRBD1 (5 bases). Sequenced input: PBMCs. This clonotype originated in a middle-aged woman in good health and CMV-seropositive. In DNA form, the CDR3 reads TGTGCCAGCACGCCGACTTCAGGAGGGGCGAACACTGAAGCTTTCTTT. Protein: CASTPTSGGANTEAFF.